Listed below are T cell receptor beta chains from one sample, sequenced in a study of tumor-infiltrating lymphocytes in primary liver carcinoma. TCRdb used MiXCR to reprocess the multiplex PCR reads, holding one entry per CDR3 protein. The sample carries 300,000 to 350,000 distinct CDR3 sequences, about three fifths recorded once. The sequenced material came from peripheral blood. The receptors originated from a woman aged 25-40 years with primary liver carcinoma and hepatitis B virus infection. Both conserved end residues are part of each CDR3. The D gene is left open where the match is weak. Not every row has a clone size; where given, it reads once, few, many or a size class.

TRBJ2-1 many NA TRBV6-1 CASSVEWTVSYNEQFF TGTGCCAGCAGTGTAGAGTGGACAGTGTCCTACAATGAGCAGTTCTTC
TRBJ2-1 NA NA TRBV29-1 CSAAREASNELFF TGCAGCGCCGCCCGGGAAGCTTCGAATGAGCTGTTCTTC
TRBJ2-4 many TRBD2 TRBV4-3 CASSQDLAGVGAKNIQYF TGCGCCAGCAGCCAAGATCTGGCGGGGGTTGGAGCCAAAAACATTCAGTACTTC
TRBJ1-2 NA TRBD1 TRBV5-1 CASSRGQGIGGYTF TGCGCCAGCTCAAGGGGGCAGGGGATCGGTGGCTACACCTTC
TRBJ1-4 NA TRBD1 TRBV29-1 CSVALTGTGERTFYEKLFF TGCAGCGTTGCCTTAACCGGGACAGGGGAGCGTACTTTCTATGAAAAACTGTTTTTT
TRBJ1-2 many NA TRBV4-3 CASSLNRAHGYTF TGCGCCAGCAGCCTCAACAGGGCTCATGGCTACACCTTC
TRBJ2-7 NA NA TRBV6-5 CASRQDPYEQYF TGTGCCAGCAGACAGGATCCCTACGAGCAGTACTTC
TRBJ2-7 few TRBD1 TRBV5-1 CASSPRTGSYEQYF TGCGCCAGCAGCCCACGGACAGGATCCTACGAGCAGTACTTC
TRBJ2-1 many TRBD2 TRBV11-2 CASSLVRGRIDNEQFF TGTGCCAGCAGCTTAGTTCGCGGGAGGATCGACAATGAGCAGTTCTTC
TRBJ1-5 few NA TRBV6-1 CATWGLAGKKQPQHF TGTGCCACCTGGGGGCTGGCCGGAAAGAAGCAGCCCCAGCATTTT
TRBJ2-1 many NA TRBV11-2 CASSLDVRSGPPAEQFF TGTGCCAGCAGCTTAGATGTTCGAAGCGGGCCCCCGGCTGAGCAGTTCTTC
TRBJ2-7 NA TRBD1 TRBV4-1 CASSPGTGGDEQYF TGCGCCAGCAGCCCCGGGACAGGGGGCGACGAGCAGTACTTC
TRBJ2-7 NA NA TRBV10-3 CAISPGQEQYF TGTGCCATCAGCCCCGGACAAGAGCAGTACTTC
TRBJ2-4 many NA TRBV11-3 CASSPKTVSLENIQYF TGTGCCAGCAGCCCCAAAACCGTCAGTTTAGAAAACATTCAGTACTTC
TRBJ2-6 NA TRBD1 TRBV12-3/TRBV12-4 CASSSGTAILRANVLTF TGTGCCAGCAGTTCCGGGACAGCGATACTTAGGGCCAACGTCCTGACTTTC
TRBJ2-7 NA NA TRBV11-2 CANSLVGETSYEQYF TGTGCCAACAGCTTAGTTGGGGAGACATCTTACGAGCAGTACTTC
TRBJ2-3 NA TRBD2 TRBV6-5 CASSYGLAGGNTQYF TGTGCCAGCAGTTATGGACTAGCGGGAGGTAATACGCAGTATTTT
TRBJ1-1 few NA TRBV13 CASSPFAGERGPEAFF TGTGCCAGCAGCCCGTTCGCGGGGGAGAGAGGCCCTGAAGCTTTCTTT
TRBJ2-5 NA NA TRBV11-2 CTSSPRRGRGRETQYF TGTACCAGCAGCCCTAGAAGAGGCCGGGGCCGAGAGACCCAGTACTTC
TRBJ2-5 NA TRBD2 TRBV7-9 CAHMLAGGSQETQYF TGTGCCCATATGCTAGCGGGAGGTAGTCAAGAGACCCAGTACTTC
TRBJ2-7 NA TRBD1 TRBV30 CAWSVLQGAEQYF TGTGCCTGGAGTGTACTACAGGGGGCCGAGCAGTACTTC
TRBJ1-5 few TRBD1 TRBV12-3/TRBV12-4 CASRGQGISNQPQHF TGTGCCAGCAGAGGACAGGGGATTAGCAATCAGCCCCAGCATTTT
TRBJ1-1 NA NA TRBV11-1 CASSLAPRQDTVAFF TGTGCCAGCAGCTTAGCTCCGAGACAGGACACTGTAGCTTTCTTT
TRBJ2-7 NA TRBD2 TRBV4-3 CASSPGTSGIYDQYF TGCGCCAGCAGCCCAGGGACTAGCGGGATCTACGACCAGTACTTC
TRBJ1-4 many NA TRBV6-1 CASTNSRQGKKLFF TGTGCCAGCACCAACTCGAGGCAGGGAAAAAAACTGTTTTTT
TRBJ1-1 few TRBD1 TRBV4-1 CASSQEGRGGGRAFF TGCGCCAGCAGCCAAGAAGGGAGAGGGGGCGGGAGGGCTTTCTTT
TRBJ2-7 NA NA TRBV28 CASTSSASATYEQYF TGTGCCAGCACCTCAAGCGCGTCAGCTACCTACGAGCAGTACTTC
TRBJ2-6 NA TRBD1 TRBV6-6 CASSTGTGISGANVLTF TGTGCCAGCAGTACCGGGACAGGGATTTCTGGGGCCAACGTCCTGACTTTC
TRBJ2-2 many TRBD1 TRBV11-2 CASSLRGTTNTGELFF TGTGCCAGCAGCCTCAGGGGGACGACGAACACCGGGGAGCTGTTTTTT
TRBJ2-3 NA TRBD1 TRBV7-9 CASSLGQMTDTQYF TGTGCCAGCAGCTTGGGACAGATGACAGATACGCAGTATTTT
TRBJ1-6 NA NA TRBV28 CASSPWGRESPLHF TGTGCCAGCAGCCCGTGGGGGCGTGAGTCACCCCTCCACTTT
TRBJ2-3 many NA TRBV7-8 CASSLAGQLGNTDTQYF TGTGCCAGCAGCTTAGCCGGCCAGCTGGGGAACACAGATACGCAGTATTTT
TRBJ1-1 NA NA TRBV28 CASSPHRDTEAFF TGTGCCAGCAGTCCCCACAGGGACACTGAAGCTTTCTTT
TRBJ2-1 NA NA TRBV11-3 CASSPLGRAGYNEQFF TGCGCCAGCAGCCCTTTGGGGAGAGCGGGCTACAATGAGCAGTTCTTC
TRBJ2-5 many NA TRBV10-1 CASSESRDHDQYF TGCGCCAGCAGTGAGTCCCGGGACCACGACCAGTACTTC
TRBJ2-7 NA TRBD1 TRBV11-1 CASSLTGTGGYEQCF TGTGCCAGCAGCTTGACCGGGACAGGGGGATATGAGCAGTGCTTC
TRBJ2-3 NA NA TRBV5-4 CAISGQITDTQYF TGTGCCATCAGCGGGCAGATCACAGATACGCAGTATTTT
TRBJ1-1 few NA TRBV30 CAWSVGQGTEAFF TGTGCCTGGAGTGTAGGTCAAGGCACTGAAGCTTTCTTT
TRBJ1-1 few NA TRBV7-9 CASSSLGRVSVNTEAFF TGTGCCAGCAGCTCCCTAGGCAGAGTCAGCGTGAACACTGAAGCTTTCTTT
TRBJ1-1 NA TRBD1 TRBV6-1 CATRDRAGEAFF TGTGCCACCAGGGACAGGGCCGGTGAAGCTTTCTTT
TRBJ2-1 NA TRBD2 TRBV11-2 CASSFVLAGDCNEQFF TGTGCCAGCAGCTTCGTACTAGCGGGGGACTGCAATGAGCAGTTCTTC
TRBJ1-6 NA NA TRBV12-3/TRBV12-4 CASSFLGYNSPLHF TGTGCCAGCAGTTTTTTAGGTTATAATTCACCCCTCCACTTT
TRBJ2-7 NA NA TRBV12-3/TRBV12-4 CASSATEEGFEQYF TGTGCCAGCAGTGCCACCGAGGAAGGGTTCGAGCAGTACTTC
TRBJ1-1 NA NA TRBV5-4 CTSSLNDGMRAFF TGTACCAGCAGCTTGAACGACGGAATGAGAGCTTTCTTC
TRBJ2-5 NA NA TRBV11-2 CASSLSYRETQYF TGTGCCAGTAGCTTATCGTACCGAGAGACCCAGTACTTC
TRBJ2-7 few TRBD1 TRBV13 CASSSRTGGYEQYF TGTGCCAGCAGCTCCCGGACAGGGGGCTACGAGCAGTACTTC
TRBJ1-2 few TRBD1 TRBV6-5 CASGLGSKGAGLGGYTF TGTGCCAGCGGATTAGGTTCAAAGGGGGCCGGATTAGGTGGCTACACCTTC
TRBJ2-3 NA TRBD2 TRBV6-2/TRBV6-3 CASLTRRAGGTDTQYF TGTGCCAGCCTCACACGACGGGCGGGAGGCACAGATACGCAGTATTTT
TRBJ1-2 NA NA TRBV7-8 CASSLARGLANYGYTF TGTGCCAGCAGCTTAGCGCGGGGGCTAGCTAACTATGGCTACACCTTC
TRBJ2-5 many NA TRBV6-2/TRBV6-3 CASSRDSAGETQYF TGTGCCAGCAGTCGCGACTCGGCGGGGGAGACCCAGTACTTC